This TCR beta chain was found in a study of T cell repertoires in cytomegalovirus infection. Study details: Public TCR beta signatures provided an indication of both CMV infection and a matching HLA type.

TCRdb re-called the reads with MiXCR, one entry per CDR3 protein. The sample includes approximately 500,000 distinct CDR3 sequences, about 15% of them seen just once. This clonotype was detected only a few times. Its target is unknown. Findings and limits, study-wide: The study found HLA-C-restricted CMV-specific TCR beta clonotypes dominating the ex vivo response.

Germline CDR1 and CDR2: DFQATT and SNEGSKA (reference sequence). This CDR3 comprises 18 residues. Trimming cost V 5 bases and J 0 bases; bases outside gene matches: 14. The chain carries TRBV20-1 and TRBJ2-1; 9 nucleotides match TRBD2. The origin of this receptor is a human donor in good health (CMV status not recorded). Some clones in this sample may be carry-over from other donors' samples. The sequencing sample was made of CD8+ T cells from PBMCs. The CDR3 here is CSASTYGLAYSSYNEQFF. The CDR3 bases are TGCAGTGCTTCTACCTACGGACTAGCGTATAGCTCCTACAATGAGCAGTTCTTC.